These T cell receptor beta chains were read from a single sample in a study of shared clonotypes between healthy human individuals. Clones were sequenced by immunoSEQ multiplex PCR, and TCRdb holds only the in-frame ones, with some missing. This table holds about 2.4 million clones, more than 85% found once. Sequencing was done on a sample of naive CD4+ T cells from PBMCs. These receptors were collected from a man between 18 and 35 years old in good health. Some clones in this sample may be carry-over from other donors' samples. Both conserved end residues are part of each CDR3. A D gene is named only where the DNA matches it firmly. A clone size is listed for some rows: how often the clone was seen (once, few, many), or a class if it is expanded.

>TRBJ1-3|.|TRBV5-6|.
TGTGCCAGCAGCTTGCTGGGGGCCCGATCTGGAAACACCATATATTTT
CASSLLGARSGNTIYF
>TRBJ1-5|.|TRBV29-1|.
TGCAGCGTTGTGGCAGGGGCAAATCAGCCCCAGCATTTT
CSVVAGANQPQHF
>TRBJ2-1|.|TRBV5-1|TRBD1
TGCGCCAGCAGCTTACAGGGGAATGAGCAGTTCTTC
CASSLQGNEQFF
>TRBJ1-3|few|TRBV30|.
TGTGCCTGGAGTGTACCCCGGAACACCATATATTTT
CAWSVPRNTIYF
>TRBJ1-3|.|TRBV18|.
TGTGCCAGCTCACCGACAGCGGGCCCTGGAAACACCATATATTTT
CASSPTAGPGNTIYF
>TRBJ2-1|.|TRBV6-1|TRBD2
TGTGCCAGCAGTGAAAATTGGAAGCGGGAGGGAATCAGGGGGTTCTTC
CASSENWKREGIRGFF
>TRBJ1-5|once|TRBV19|.
TGTGCCAGTAGTATAGGCCAGTCGGGCCCAACTAGCAATCAGCCCCAGCATTTT
CASSIGQSGPTSNQPQHF
>TRBJ1-2|.|TRBV30|.
TGTGCCTGGGAAGGAAGACAGGCCTACTGGGGCTATGGCTACACCTTC
CAWEGRQAYWGYGYTF
>TRBJ1-1|.|TRBV10-3|.
TGTGCCATCAGTGGAGCTGGGGGCAGAGACACTGAAGCTTTCTTT
CAISGAGGRDTEAFF
>TRBJ2-5|.|TRBV7-2|TRBD2
TGTGCCAGCAGCCTACAGAGGTTAGCGGGAGACACCCAGTACTTC
CASSLQRLAGDTQYF
>TRBJ2-3|.|TRBV7-6|.
TGTGCCAGCAGCTCATGGGCAGATACGCAGTATTTT
CASSSWADTQYF
>TRBJ2-4|.|TRBV7-2|TRBD2
TGTGCCAGCAGCTTACTGATCGCTAGCGGGAAACCAGCCAAAAACATTCAGTACTTC
CASSLLIASGKPAKNIQYF
>TRBJ2-7|once|TRBV19|.
TGTGCCAGTAGTATAGTTCAGGGTACCGAGCAGTACTTC
CASSIVQGTEQYF
>TRBJ1-2|.|TRBV18|TRBD1
TGTGCCAGCTCACCAAGACAGGGTGGCTATGGCTACACCTTC
CASSPRQGGYGYTF
>TRBJ2-7|.|TRBV28|.
TGTGCCAGCAGTTCCCACAGGGTTAGAGGCGAGCAGTACTTC
CASSSHRVRGEQYF
>TRBJ1-4|.|TRBV9|.
TGTGCCAGCAGCGTAGGGGCGACGGGACTTAATGAAAAACTGTTTTTT
CASSVGATGLNEKLFF
>TRBJ2-3|.|TRBV15|.
TGTGCCACCAGCAGAGAGGCGGGCGGGCCGCAGTATTTT
CATSREAGGPQYF
>TRBJ2-7|.|TRBV5-1|TRBD1
TGCGCCAGCAGCAGAGACTCCGGGACAGGGGAGTACTTC
CASSRDSGTGEYF
>TRBJ2-5|.|TRBV5-1|.
TGCGCCAGCCATCGCGCGGGCCAACAAGAGACCCAGTACTTC
CASHRAGQQETQYF
>TRBJ1-2|.|TRBV25-1|TRBD1
TGTGCCAGCAGTGAAACCTTCCCGGGACAGCCGGGCTACACCTTC
CASSETFPGQPGYTF
>TRBJ2-3|.|TRBV28|TRBD1
TGTGCCAGCAGTTTCGTTGTGACAGGGGCTAAAGATACGCAGTATTTT
CASSFVVTGAKDTQYF
>TRBJ1-1|.|TRBV6-6|.
TGTGCCAGTAAAATCAGGGGTTCGGACACTGAAGCTTTCTTT
CASKIRGSDTEAFF
>TRBJ2-3|.|TRBV5-6|.
TGTGCCAGCAGCTTGTTGGGAGGAACAGATACGCAGTATTTT
CASSLLGGTDTQYF
>TRBJ1-2|.|TRBV9|.
TGTGCCAGCAGCCAGCCGGGGAGCGGCTACACCTTC
CASSQPGSGYTF
>TRBJ1-4|few|TRBV20-1|.
TGCAGTGCGGGGAAGAATGAAAAACTGTTTTTT
CSAGKNEKLFF
>TRBJ1-5|.|TRBV5-4|TRBD1
TGTGCCAGCAGCGCAGGGGGCGGCGGCAATCAGCCCCAGCATTTT
CASSAGGGGNQPQHF
>TRBJ2-5|.|TRBV29-1|.
TGCAGCGTCGCGGCTACCCGAGAGACCCAGTACTTC
CSVAATRETQYF
>TRBJ1-1|.|TRBV7-3|.
TGTGCCAGCAGCCCGACCGCCCCGGGGGTGAACACTGAAGCTTTCTTT
CASSPTAPGVNTEAFF
>TRBJ2-7|.|TRBV6-5|.
TGTGCCAGCAGTTCCCCCCGAGCCAGCGGTCCTAGGGAGCAGTACTTC
CASSSPRASGPREQYF
>TRBJ2-4|.|TRBV29-1|.
TGCAGCGTTGTATGGCAGATCACGAACATTCAGTACTTC
CSVVWQITNIQYF
>TRBJ2-7|once|TRBV4-2|.
TGTGCCAGCAGCCAAGGGTCCTACGAGCAGTACTTC
CASSQGSYEQYF
>TRBJ1-1|.|TRBV28|TRBD1
TGTGCCAGCAGTCAGGGGGGTAACACTGAAGCTTTCTTT
CASSQGGNTEAFF
>TRBJ2-2|.|TRBV7-3|.
TGTGCCAGCAGCTTGGGGCGGACGGCGCCCTTCACCGGGGAGCTGTTTTTT
CASSLGRTAPFTGELFF
>TRBJ1-4|.|TRBV11-2|.
TGTGCCAGCAGCTTAGGGCTAACAACTAATGAAAAACTGTTTTTT
CASSLGLTTNEKLFF
>TRBJ2-7|.|TRBV9|.
TGTGCCAGCAGCCTTGGGCCTCACCCCTCCTACGAGCAGTACTTC
CASSLGPHPSYEQYF
>TRBJ2-7|.|TRBV19|.
TGTGCCAGTAGTATAGATCCAGAATACGAGCAGTACTTC
CASSIDPEYEQYF
>TRBJ2-1|.|TRBV6-6|.
TGTGCCAGCAGTCCGCCCGGGACATCATCCAATGAGCAGTTCTTC
CASSPPGTSSNEQFF
>TRBJ2-3|.|TRBV7-8|.
TGTGCCAGCAGCTCCGCTGACACCTCTCTCGGGACAGATACGCAGTATTTT
CASSSADTSLGTDTQYF
>TRBJ2-1|.|TRBV10-3|.
TGTGCCATCAGTGATATCATGCGGGACAGCTACAATGAGCAGTTCTTC
CAISDIMRDSYNEQFF
>TRBJ1-4|.|TRBV18|.
TGTGCCAGCTCACCATACCCCGGGGGGAATGAAAAACTGTTTTTT
CASSPYPGGNEKLFF
>TRBJ1-2|.|TRBV28|.
TGTGCCAGCAGTTTGACTGAGTATGGCTACACCTTC
CASSLTEYGYTF
>TRBJ2-1|.|TRBV2|TRBD2
TGTGCCAGCGGCGATTATAGCGGGAGCAATGAGCAGTTCTTC
CASGDYSGSNEQFF
>TRBJ2-5|.|TRBV5-1|TRBD1
TGCGCCAGCAGCTCCGGTGGGACAGCTGTTCAAGAGACCCAGTACTTC
CASSSGGTAVQETQYF